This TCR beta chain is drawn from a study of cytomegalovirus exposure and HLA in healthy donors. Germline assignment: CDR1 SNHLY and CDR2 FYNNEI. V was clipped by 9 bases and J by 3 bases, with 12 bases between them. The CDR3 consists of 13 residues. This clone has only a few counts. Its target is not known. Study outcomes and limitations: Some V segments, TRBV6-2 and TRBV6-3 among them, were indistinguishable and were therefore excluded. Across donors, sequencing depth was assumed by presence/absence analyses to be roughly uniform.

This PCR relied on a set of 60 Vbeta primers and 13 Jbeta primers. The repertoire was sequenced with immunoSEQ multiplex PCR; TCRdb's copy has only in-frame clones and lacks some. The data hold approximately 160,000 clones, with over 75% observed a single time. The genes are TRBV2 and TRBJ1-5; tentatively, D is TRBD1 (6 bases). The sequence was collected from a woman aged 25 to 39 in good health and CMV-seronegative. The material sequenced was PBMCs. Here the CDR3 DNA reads TGTGCCAGTAGACAGGCCCCCAATCAGCCCCAGCATTTT. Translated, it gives CASRQAPNQPQHF.